This T cell receptor (beta chain) was observed in a study of cytomegalovirus exposure and HLA in healthy donors. Study-level results: Reports showed the classifier diagnosing cytomegalovirus status with high specificity and sensitivity.

Sequenced by immunoSEQ multiplex PCR; TCRdb stores in-frame clones only, minus some. The sample lists approximately 100,000 clones; approximately 95% were seen once. The CDR3 extends over 11 amino acids. Looked up from germline, CDR1 is SGHAT and CDR2 is FQNNGV. The germline V and J ends were trimmed by 5 bases and 7 bases, with 9 bases remaining between them. This clone has only a few counts. What it binds is unknown. The gene calls are TRBV11-2 and TRBJ2-7; D is undetermined. The TCR originated in a woman in her 30s in good health and CMV-seropositive. Sequencing was performed on PBMCs. CDR3 DNA: TGTGCCAGCAGCATCAGAGGTGAGCAGTACTTC. It is translated as CASSIRGEQYF.